This TCR beta chain was captured by sequencing in a study of siplizumab effects on memory and regulatory T cells. In the mixed lymphocyte reaction, cells were cocultured for six to seven days at 37°C. TCRdb's table, derived via immunoSEQ multiplex PCR, lists solely in-frame clones and lacks some. This repertoire shows about 15,000 clones, about 47% found once; its top ten account for approximately 8.5%. This clone is medium-sized by share. The antigen is not known. This CDR3 is built from 15 residues. The V and J ends lost 0 bases and 2 bases respectively, with 12 bases between them. Germline V gives CDR1 SGHRS, CDR2 YFSETQ.

The origin of this receptor is a human donor in good health; the cells came from an allogeneic mixed lymphocyte reaction. The sample was CFSE-low (dividing) CD4+ T cells sorted from an allogeneic mixed lymphocyte reaction. This rearrangement joins TRBV5-1 to TRBJ2-7, with D perhaps matching TRBD1 (6 bases). In nucleotides, the CDR3 is TGCGCCAGCAGCTTGGTCCTTGGACAGACCTACGAGCAGTACTTC. Translation gives CASSLVLGQTYEQYF.